These T cell receptor beta chains were read from a single sample in a study of blood T cell repertoires in COVID-19. Libraries were prepared by immunoSEQ multiplex PCR; TCRdb keeps only in-frame clonotypes and omits some of them. In the table there are 350,000 to 450,000 clones, 90% to 95% of which are singletons. The material sequenced was PBMCs or T cells enriched from blood (not recorded which). The receptors here all came from a woman aged 40 to 49 who had been exposed to COVID-19. CDR3s include the opening cysteine and the closing phenylalanine or tryptophan. D genes are given only for firm matches. Size is stated for part of the rows, as once, few or many counts, or as a class when the clone is expanded.

D gene	clone size	V gene	J gene	CDR3 protein	CDR3 DNA
NA	NA	TRBV30	TRBJ2-2	CAWIKSTVNTGELFF	TGTGCCTGGATCAAATCGACAGTGAACACCGGGGAGCTGTTTTTT
NA	NA	TRBV11-3	TRBJ1-3	CASSSTGGGRHSGNTIYF	TGTGCCAGCAGCTCCACGGGCGGGGGACGCCACTCTGGAAACACCATATATTTT
TRBD2	NA	TRBV29-1	TRBJ2-2	CSVTSGRITGELFF	TGCAGCGTAACTAGCGGGAGGATCACCGGGGAGCTGTTTTTT
TRBD1	NA	TRBV5-4	TRBJ1-1	CASSPGGRNTEAFF	TGTGCCAGCAGTCCAGGGGGCCGGAACACTGAAGCTTTCTTT
NA	NA	TRBV19	TRBJ2-5	CASSYNTGTPQETQYF	TGTGCCAGTAGTTACAATACCGGGACACCACAAGAGACCCAGTACTTC
NA	NA	TRBV7-9	TRBJ2-1	CASSRTPRQAGNEQFF	TGTGCCAGCAGCCGAACGCCCCGACAGGCCGGGAATGAGCAGTTCTTC
NA	NA	TRBV27	TRBJ1-2	CASSPSRLANYGYTF	TGTGCCAGCAGTCCGAGCCGGTTAGCTAACTATGGCTACACCTTC
NA	NA	TRBV4-3	TRBJ2-5	CASSLQVVETQYF	TGCGCCAGCAGCCTACAGGTGGTGGAGACCCAGTACTTC
TRBD2	NA	TRBV3-1/TRBV3-2	TRBJ2-3	CASSQVSGRTTDTQYF	TGTGCCAGCAGCCAAGTTAGCGGGAGAACCACAGATACGCAGTATTTT
NA	NA	TRBV10-3	TRBJ1-1	CAISGTSGTKAFF	TGTGCCATCAGTGGCACCTCCGGGACAAAAGCTTTCTTT
TRBD1	NA	TRBV7-9	TRBJ1-2	CASSSGTGVEDGYTF	TGTGCCAGCAGCTCCGGGACAGGGGTAGAAGATGGCTACACCTTC
NA	NA	TRBV3-1/TRBV3-2	TRBJ2-7	CASSRRGGNEQYF	TGTGCCAGCAGCCGAAGGGGGGGCAATGAGCAGTACTTC
NA	NA	TRBV5-5	TRBJ2-7	CASSPVGGSYEQYF	TGTGCCAGCAGCCCCGTCGGGGGATCCTACGAGCAGTACTTC
NA	NA	TRBV11-2	TRBJ1-1	CASSFAGGNTEAFF	TGTGCCAGCAGCTTCGCGGGTGGGAACACTGAAGCTTTCTTT
TRBD1	once	TRBV2	TRBJ1-6	CASSATGYSPLHF	TGTGCCAGCAGCGCGACAGGGTATTCACCCCTCCACTTT
NA	once	TRBV7-3	TRBJ2-2	CASSLRALGRNTGELFF	TGTGCCAGCAGCTTAAGAGCTTTGGGCAGAAACACCGGGGAGCTGTTTTTT
NA	NA	TRBV6-5	TRBJ1-2	CASSYSWQNNYGYTF	TGTGCCAGCAGTTACTCATGGCAGAATAACTATGGCTACACCTTC
NA	NA	TRBV6-5	TRBJ1-5	CASSDSGARTQHF	TGTGCCAGCAGTGACTCAGGGGCGAGGACCCAGCATTTT
NA	NA	TRBV6-1	TRBJ2-7	CASSEGGGYRILFHEQYF	TGTGCCAGCAGTGAAGGCGGGGGCTACCGGATTCTCTTCCACGAGCAGTACTTC
NA	NA	TRBV27	TRBJ2-1	CASSLTGWSDEQFF	TGTGCCAGCAGTTTAACGGGGTGGTCGGATGAGCAGTTCTTC
NA	NA	TRBV10-3	TRBJ1-1	CAISTGLAEAFF	TGTGCCATCTCCACAGGGTTAGCTGAAGCTTTCTTT
TRBD1	NA	TRBV5-1	TRBJ1-2	CASSLALGGNLLF	TGCGCCAGCAGCTTGGCCTTAGGGGGCAACTTACTGTTC
NA	NA	TRBV27	TRBJ1-1	CASSYLSNTEAFF	TGTGCCAGCAGTTACTTGTCTAACACTGAAGCTTTCTTT
NA	NA	TRBV14	TRBJ1-5	CASSQDRNQPQHF	TGTGCCAGCAGCCAAGATCGGAATCAGCCCCAGCATTTT
TRBD1	NA	TRBV30	TRBJ2-1	CAWSEWDRGNEQFF	TGTGCCTGGAGTGAGTGGGACAGGGGAAATGAGCAGTTCTTC
TRBD1	NA	TRBV7-2	TRBJ2-1	CASSSVQGKGDEQFF	TGTGCCAGCAGCTCAGTACAGGGGAAGGGCGATGAGCAGTTCTTC
NA	NA	TRBV5-1	TRBJ1-2	CASSSGRSGYTF	TGCGCCAGTTCCTCGGGTAGGAGTGGCTACACCTTC
NA	NA	TRBV7-2	TRBJ2-2	CASGQTNTGELFF	TGTGCCAGCGGACAGACCAACACCGGGGAGCTGTTTTTT
NA	NA	TRBV5-6	TRBJ1-3	CASTGYGNTIYF	TGTGCCAGCACAGGGTATGGAAACACCATATATTTT
NA	once	TRBV19	TRBJ2-4	CASSITLRAVPIQYF	TGTGCCAGTAGTATCACCCTCCGAGCCGTCCCGATTCAGTACTTC
TRBD2	NA	TRBV13	TRBJ2-5	CASSLLTSGGGQETQYF	TGTGCCAGCAGCTTGCTTACTAGCGGGGGGGGTCAAGAGACCCAGTACTTC
NA	once	TRBV25-1	TRBJ1-5	CASSDRGSNQPQHF	TGTGCCAGCAGTGACAGGGGTTCCAATCAGCCCCAGCATTTT
NA	NA	TRBV20-1	TRBJ2-1	CSASDGGSYNEQFF	TGCAGTGCTAGTGACGGGGGCTCCTACAATGAGCAGTTCTTC